This T cell receptor (beta chain) was profiled in a study of cytotoxic CD8 clonotypes in ibrutinib-treated CLL. Study-wide background: A mean of around 270,000 productive templates and just under 95,000 productive rearrangements was obtained per sample.

In regard to this clone: Its antigen is unknown.

Study-wide points: Patients showed higher baseline clonality than age-matched healthy donors, and it tracked circulating CD8+ T-cell counts.

Trimming shortened V by 4 bases and J by 0 bases, and 13 bases separated the two germline ends. This CDR3 is 15 amino acids long. Germline V gene data show CDR1 as MGHRA and CDR2 as YSYEKL. The method was immunoSEQ multiplex PCR; TCRdb's version includes in-frame clones alone and lacks a portion of them. The table includes approximately 340,000 clones, 60% to 80% detected once. This TCR was sampled from a human donor with chronic lymphocytic leukemia. The gene calls are TRBV4-1 and TRBJ2-7; no clear D gene. The sequencing used PBMCs, collected after 36 months of ibrutinib treatment. CDR3 in amino acids: CASSPMPAISYEQYF. The CDR3 DNA follows: TGCGCCAGCAGCCCGATGCCAGCGATCTCCTACGAGCAGTACTTC.